The 8 T cell receptor beta chains in this list originate from one sample, sequenced in a study of T cells in localized non-small cell lung cancer (dated by TCRdb to the early 2020s). The library was generated by the immunoSEQ multiplex PCR assay. The table comes from immuneACCESS by way of TCRdb, which keeps in-frame sequences with V and J called. Part of the clones is missing from these tables; in studies checked, under half for an unresolved V gene and the rest for unknown reasons. The sample profile shows around 5,600 clones; about 28% of them were found once. Together, the top ten hold roughly 5.3% of the sample. Here the sequenced sample was lung tumor tissue, taken before any cancer treatment. All receptors come from a female donor of 60 years or more with stage I lung adenocarcinoma.

This chain connects TRBV29-1 to TRBJ2-1, with D perhaps matching TRBD1 (6 bases). The germline V and J ends were trimmed by 5 bases and 2 bases, with 13 bases remaining between them. The CDR3 runs 14 residues. CDR1 SQVTM and CDR2 ANQGSEA come from the germline V gene. CDR3 coding DNA: TGCAGCGTTTCACAGGGTGGAGCCTACAATGAGCAGTTCTTC. Amino acid sequence: CSVSQGGAYNEQFF.

This clone came up a few times. This chain connects TRBV28 to TRBJ2-5; the D gene is possibly TRBD2 (5 bases). The CDR3 consists of 13 residues. From germline, CDR1 is MDHEN and CDR2 SYDVKM. With 6 bases removed from V and 5 bases from J, the gap between germline ends came to 13 bases. This CDR3 reads CASRWAAGETQYF. For the CDR3, the DNA is TGTGCCAGCAGGTGGGCGGCGGGCGAGACCCAGTACTTC.

V is TRBV4-1 and J is TRBJ2-6; the match to TRBD1 covers 7 bases. Germline V lookup: CDR1 MGHRA, CDR2 YSYEKL. The length of the CDR3 is 14 residues. The J segment lost 10 bases and the V segment lost 1 base, leaving 4 bases of the junction unmatched. The CDR3 reads CASSQGDRGNVLTF. CDR3 in DNA: TGCGCCAGCAGCCAAGGGGACAGAGGGAACGTCCTGACTTTC.

This clone has only a few counts. This chain connects TRBV9 to TRBJ2-5, with 10 bases matching TRBD2. CDR1 and CDR2 (germline): SGDLS, YYNGEE. V was clipped by 4 bases and J by 1 base; unmatched bases: 4. The CDR3 runs 15 residues. The CDR3 spells CASSYSGGIQETQYF. CDR3 DNA: TGTGCCAGCAGCTATAGCGGGGGGATCCAAGAGACCCAGTACTTC.

The rearrangement joins TRBV28 to TRBJ1-1, with 8 bases that match TRBD1. Trimming cost V 3 bases and J 10 bases; bases outside gene matches: 10. Germline V gene sequence: CDR1 MDHEN, CDR2 SYDVKM. This CDR3 has 14 residues. In nucleotides, the CDR3 is TGTGCCAGCAGTTTGGGGACAGGCCGTTTGGGAGCTTTCTTT. Translated, it gives CASSLGTGRLGAFF.

The V gene is TRBV6-8, the J gene TRBJ2-3; 8 bases are a match to TRBD1. V lost 6 bases and J lost 0; bases outside the gene matches: 8. The CDR3 sequence is 16 residues long. Germline CDR1 is MNHGY and CDR2 is SAAAGT. This chain's CDR3 is CASRPWTGTSTDTQYF. For the CDR3, the DNA is TGTGCCAGCAGACCTTGGACAGGGACAAGCACAGATACGCAGTATTTT.

This clone was found once. This chain uses TRBV28 with TRBJ1-4, with TRBD1 matching over 9 bases. The length of the CDR3 is 15 residues. From germline, CDR1 is MDHEN and CDR2 SYDVKM. Losses at the gene ends were 5 bases for V and 8 bases for J; bases not matched to a gene: 9. The CDR3 nucleotides read TGTGCCAGCAGTCCTCCGGGACAGGGTAGGGAAAAACTGTTTTTT. As protein: CASSPPGQGREKLFF. The variable domain in full, completed from reference TRBV28 and TRBJ1-4, reads DVKVTQSSRYLVKRTGEKVFLECVQDMDHENMFWYRQDPGLGLRLIYFSYDVKMKEKGDIPEGYSVSREKKERFSLILESASTNQTSMYLCASSPPGQGREKLFFGSGTQLSVL.

The chain couples TRBV6-8 to TRBJ1-4, with D possibly TRBD1 on 5 matching bases. V gave up 2 bases and J gave up 0 bases, with 10 bases separating them. The germline gives CDR1 MNHGY, CDR2 SAAAGT. This CDR3 contains 16 residues. The CDR3 nucleotides are TGTGCCAGCAGTTACGGGGGGATCGCAACTAATGAAAAACTGTTTTTT. Its protein product is CASSYGGIATNEKLFF.